The 5 T cell receptor beta chains below all came from one sample that was sequenced in a study of CD8 T cells in ankylosing spondylitis. These receptors lack a known antigen. One entry per CDR3 protein, called by TCRdb with MiXCR from the 5' RACE reads. The sample contains about 840,000 distinct CDR3 sequences, about 10% of which appear only once. Regarding the study as a whole: Among TCR beta sequences, a motif of eight highly homologous variants appeared characteristic of ankylosing spondylitis blood.

Sequenced material: blood, either unsorted or a sorted T cell fraction (not recorded which). The receptors shown here come from a male donor with ankylosing spondylitis.

The rearrangement joins TRBV28 to TRBJ2-1; tentatively, D is TRBD1 or TRBD2 (5 bases each). V was cut by 2 bases and J by 4 bases, with 9 bases left in between. The CDR3 loop spans 14 amino acids. The germline V gene encodes CDR1 MDHEN and CDR2 SYDVKM. CDR3 sequence reads: CASSLVGDYNEQFF. CDR3 coding DNA: TGTGCCAGCAGTTTAGTGGGGGATTACAATGAGCAGTTCTTC.

V and J are TRBV20-1 and TRBJ1-5, with a tentative D call TRBD1 (6 bases). Trimming removed 1 base from V and 0 bases from J, with 25 bases in between. The CDR3 spans 20 residues. In germline, CDR1 is DFQATT, CDR2 SNEGSKA (reference sequence). This CDR3 reads CSARVPSRTAVLNSNQPQHF. CDR3 in DNA: TGCAGTGCTAGAGTGCCGAGTAGGACAGCGGTCCTTAATAGCAATCAGCCCCAGCATTTT.

The chain recombines TRBV6-2 or TRBV6-3 with TRBJ1-5, with D possibly matching TRBD1 (6 bases). The CDR3 consists of 15 residues. Germline CDR1 and CDR2: MNHEY and SVGEGT. The CDR3 nucleotides are TGTGCAGCGAGACTAAGGGGGTTCGGCAATCAGCCCCAGCATTTT. This translates into CAARLRGFGNQPQHF.

As concerns this clonotype: A junction end diverges from the germline sequence, so it may reflect a read error. The chain carries TRBV20-1 and TRBJ2-1, with 9 bases fitting TRBD2. CDR3 length equals 16 residues. The germline V gene has CDR1 DFQATT and CDR2 SNEGSKA (reference sequence). CDR3 nucleotides: TGCTGTGCTAGAGTGGGGACTAGCAGATACTACAATGAGCAGTTCTTC. Encoded protein: CCARVGTSRYYNEQFF.

This clonotype was picked up many times. The gene calls are TRBV29-1 and TRBJ2-7; the match to TRBD1 covers 8 bases. Germline-derived CDR1 and CDR2 are SQVTM and ANQGSEA. V shed 0 bases and J 5 bases; nucleotides not matched to a gene: 9. The CDR3 contains 15 residues. In DNA form, the CDR3 reads TGCAGCGTTGAAGATCTTTGGACAGGGCGCCACGAGCAGTACTTC. Amino acid sequence: CSVEDLWTGRHEQYF.